The source of this T cell receptor (beta chain) is a study of cytomegalovirus exposure and HLA in healthy donors. The V gene's germline CDR1 is LNHDA and CDR2 SQIVND (reference sequence). The CDR3 runs 14 residues. Between the trimmed V and J ends, which lost 3 bases and 3 bases, there was a span of 9 bases. The PCR contained 60 Vbeta and 13 Jbeta primers. This table comes from immunoSEQ multiplex PCR, and its TCRdb copy is limited to in-frame clones, with some not included. The table records about 120,000 clones, over 6.5% of them present only once. The chain joins TRBV19 to TRBJ1-5; D may be TRBD1 (6 bases). The sequenced sample was PBMCs. The sequence came from a woman between 40 and 50 years old in good health and CMV-seropositive. The CDR3 coding sequence is TGTGCCAGTAGTATCCAGGGGTTCAATCAGCCCCAGCATTTT. Its protein product is CASSIQGFNQPQHF.